This TCR beta chain derives from a study of OX40 agonist ivuxolimab in advanced cancers. About the study as a whole: The costimulatory receptor OX40 (CD134) was targeted by ivuxolimab, a fully human IgG2 agonistic monoclonal antibody. Intravenous ivuxolimab was administered to patients every 2 weeks at six dose levels: 0.01, 0.1, 0.3, 1.5, 3 and 10 mg/kg. Of the 50 to 55 dose-escalation patients, hepatocellular carcinoma was present in about 19, melanoma in roughly 15, renal cell carcinoma in 9 and head and neck cancer in 9. The dose-escalation cohort was around 83% male with a mean age of roughly 62 years, ranging from roughly 20 to 80. Patients were allowed to have had prior anti-PD-1, anti-PD-L1 or anti-CTLA-4 therapy, and around 40% of the dose-escalation patients had previously received checkpoint inhibitors. Three dose-escalation patients achieved partial responses, one with hepatocellular carcinoma and two with cutaneous melanoma. Peripheral TCRbeta sequencing was intended to test whether TCR sequence diversity was altered and clonal T-cell expansion was caused by ivuxolimab. The monotherapy dose-escalation portion (N = 52 patients) of the phase I ivuxolimab trial is reported in the paper.

Comments on this clone: Its antigen is unknown. The junction does not match germline at one end; this may be a read error.

On the study overall, not on this receptor specifically: Low levels of normalized T-cell clonal expansion were also seen in some patients who did not respond. In partial responders in the 0.1-3.0 mg/kg groups, normalized peripheral clonal expansion was found to be among the lowest, especially among CD8+ T cells. Antigen specificity was not determined for the clonally expanded peripheral T cells. At doses of 0.1 to 3.0 mg/kg, clonal expansion of both CD4+ and CD8+ T cells in blood was seen between baseline and week 6. On average, CD8+ T cells showed more expanded clones than CD4+ T cells after ivuxolimab.

For sequencing of the TCRbeta CDR3 region, genomic DNA was extracted from the sorted cells. The immunoSEQ Assay was used to sequence the TCRbeta CDR3 regions. TCRdb stores this immuneACCESS table with in-frame sequences only. Part of the clones is absent; in the studies checked, under half of the shortfall reflects unresolved V genes, and no reason is known for the rest. The sample records approximately 30,000 clones, less than 90% of which are singletons. The ten largest clones add up to around a fifth of the sample. Patients with a history of autoimmune disease or receiving systemic immunosuppression were excluded from the trial. In every dose cohort, peripheral blood was drawn for TCR sequencing at baseline, cycle 4 day 1, and cycle 7 day 1. The samples were taken from a phase I, first-in-human, multicenter, open-label dose-escalation trial of ivuxolimab. The trial enrolled adults with locally advanced or metastatic head and neck squamous cell, hepatocellular, melanoma or renal cell carcinoma. Before TCR sequencing, CD4+ and CD8+ T cells were separately sorted from peripheral blood.

Sequences MNHEY (CDR1) and SVGAGI (CDR2) are obtained from the germline V gene. The CDR3 contains 10 residues, cysteine and phenylalanine counted. Only CDR3 DNA remains: 30 bases, in frame from the first base. Specimen: CD4+ or CD8+ T cells sorted from blood, collected in a trial of the OX40 agonist ivuxolimab. This clonotype was obtained from an adult with an advanced solid tumor such as melanoma, head and neck, liver or kidney cancer. The rearrangement joined TRBV6-5 to TRBJ1-2, with no confident D gene call. The nucleotide sequence reads TGTGCCAGCAGTGCTCCCTGGCCGTCCTTC. Its translation is CASSAPWPSF.